The 17 T cell receptor beta chains below all came from one sample that was sequenced in a study of shared clonotypes between healthy human individuals. The protocol was immunoSEQ multiplex PCR, while the TCRdb copy is restricted to in-frame clones and leaves out a portion. This table has some 2,500,000 clones, 93% appearing once. The sequenced sample was naive CD4+ T cells from PBMCs. Indicated subset: CD45RA+ positively selected. The receptors here all came from a man aged 18 to 35 in good health. Some clones in this sample may be carry-over from other donors' samples.

The chain recombines TRBV30 with TRBJ1-6; D gene uncertain. The CDR3 is 13 residues long. Germline CDR1 is GTSNPN and CDR2 is SVGIG (reference sequence). Trimming cost V 1 base and J 10 bases, with 11 bases left between them. DNA of the CDR3: TGTGCCTGGAGTGCGCGTCGTGGCTCACCCCTCCACTTT. Protein product: CAWSARRGSPLHF.

CDR3 in amino acids: CASRAPGQGSGPGIMSSDTQYF. The CDR3 region has the DNA TGTGCCAGCAGAGCTCCGGGACAGGGCTCAGGACCCGGAATCATGAGCTCAGATACGCAGTATTTT. The V and J genes are TRBV2 and TRBJ2-3; 9 positions match TRBD1. CDR3 length: 22 amino acids. V dropped 6 bases and J dropped 4; count of bases not matched to a gene: 29. Germline V gene lookup returns CDR1 SNHLY and CDR2 FYNNEI.

The genes are TRBV9 and TRBJ2-1; possibly TRBD1 for D (5 bases). Germline V gene data show CDR1 as SGDLS and CDR2 as YYNGEE. CDR3 length: 15 residues. V was trimmed by 3 bases and J by 1 base, leaving 11 bases between them. For the CDR3, the DNA is TGTGCCAGCAGCGCCGTAAGGGGTTCCTACAATGAGCAGTTCTTC. This translates into CASSAVRGSYNEQFF.

A remark on this clone: Other DNA sequences within the sample encode an identical CDR3. The J gene is TRBJ1-3, the V gene TRBV5-1; D is possibly TRBD1 (6 bases). This CDR3 spans 15 amino acids. V dropped 0 bases and J dropped 4 bases, with 11 bases sitting between them. CDR1 SGHRS and CDR2 YFSETQ come from the germline V gene. The CDR3 DNA reads as TGCGCCAGCAGCTTGGGGACAGCTCGGGGAAACACCATATATTTT. It encodes CASSLGTARGNTIYF.

As DNA, the CDR3 is TGTGCCAGCAGCCCCCGGAGGGCCATCCAAGAGACCCAGTACTTC. It yields the protein CASSPRRAIQETQYF. The V and J genes are TRBV7-8 and TRBJ2-5; D perhaps matches TRBD2 (6 bases). Per germline, CDR1 SGHVS and CDR2 FQNEAQ. The V end was cut by 5 bases, the J end by 1 base, with 14 bases between. The CDR3 has 15 residues.

The chain links TRBV5-1 to TRBJ2-5; D call uncertain. The J call may be mistaken, given a closer DNA end match to TRBJ2-7. Germline values: CDR1 SGHRS, CDR2 YFSETQ. The CDR3 extends over 13 amino acids. This CDR3 reads CASSLTQFYEQYF. The DNA for the CDR3 is TGCGCCAGCAGCTTGACCCAATTCTACGAGCAGTACTTC.

The chain couples TRBV6-4 to TRBJ2-3; no clear D. The CDR3 consists of 13 residues. Germline CDR1 and CDR2: MRHNA and SNTAGT. V shed 2 bases and J shed 2 bases, with 5 bases lying between them. CDR3: CASSDGYTDTQYF. CDR3 nucleotides: TGTGCCAGCAGTGACGGATACACAGATACGCAGTATTTT.

The chain couples TRBV7-6 to TRBJ2-3; D possibly corresponds to TRBD1 (6 bases). Trimming took 2 bases from V and 5 from J, leaving 14 bases between them. Germline CDR1 SGHVS, CDR2 FNYEAQ. The CDR3 contains 15 residues. CDR3 sequence (DNA): TGTGCCAGCAGCTTAACCAGGGGCTGGGGAGATACGCAGTATTTT. Its protein is CASSLTRGWGDTQYF.

This chain uses TRBV4-1 with TRBJ1-3, with 7 bases identical to TRBD1. The CDR3 contains 14 residues. Trimming removed 4 bases from V and 2 bases from J; junction bases left unmatched: 2. Germline CDR1 and CDR2: MGHRA and YSYEKL. The CDR3: CASSLGTAGNTIYF. The CDR3 nucleotides are TGCGCCAGCAGCCTCGGGACAGCTGGAAACACCATATATTTT.

The rearrangement uses TRBV11-2 and TRBJ2-3, with D perhaps matching TRBD2 (6 bases). The CDR3 extends over 16 amino acids. V shed 1 base and J shed 2 bases, with 13 bases lying between them. Germline V gene lookup returns CDR1 SGHAT and CDR2 FQNNGV. The CDR3: CASSLARGGVTDTQYF. CDR3 sequence (DNA): TGTGCCAGCAGCTTAGCGCGGGGTGGGGTCACAGATACGCAGTATTTT.

V and J are TRBV5-4 and TRBJ2-2; 12 bases are shared with TRBD1. CDR3 size: 16 residues. Germline V lookup: CDR1 SGHNT, CDR2 YYREEE (reference sequence). V lost 5 bases, J lost 5 bases, and 7 bases stayed unmatched. CDR3 loop: CASRMGQGAATGELFF. The CDR3 DNA is TGTGCCAGCAGGATGGGACAGGGGGCGGCGACCGGGGAGCTGTTTTTT.

This clone appeared once. The chain joins TRBV5-4 to TRBJ2-3; unclear D gene. V lost 6 bases, J lost 2 bases, and 13 bases lay in between. This CDR3 region has 14 residues. Germline CDR1 reads SGHNT; CDR2 reads YYREEE (reference sequence). The CDR3, as DNA: TGTGCCAGCACCGCATGGCCCAACACAGATACGCAGTATTTT. Protein: CASTAWPNTDTQYF.

The chain is built from TRBV25-1 and TRBJ1-3, with D perhaps TRBD1 (5 bases). Trimming took off 4 bases at V and 0 bases at J, with 13 bases between the two ends. The length of the CDR3 is 16 residues. The germline gives CDR1 MGHDK, CDR2 SYGVNS. In nucleotides, the CDR3 is TGTGCCAGCAGTGGGGGGACTACCCGCTCTGGAAACACCATATATTTT. Its translation: CASSGGTTRSGNTIYF.

There are a few counts of this clone. The chain uses TRBV30 and TRBJ1-2; D call uncertain. The CDR3 contains 11 residues. Germline-derived CDR1 and CDR2 are GTSNPN and SVGIG (reference sequence). Trimming took 0 bases from V and 4 from J, leaving 3 bases between them. The CDR3 DNA follows: TGTGCCTGGAGTGTCCGCTATGGCTACACCTTC. Residues: CAWSVRYGYTF.

The chain employs TRBV15 and TRBJ2-6; 7 positions agree with TRBD1. The CDR3 covers 18 residues. V shed 4 bases, J shed 0 bases, and the junction held 9 bases outside the gene matches. The germline V gene has CDR1 LNHNV and CDR2 YYDKDF (reference sequence). The CDR3 loop is CATSKNRGVYSGANVLTF. The CDR3 DNA reads TGTGCCACCAGCAAGAACAGGGGTGTGTACTCTGGGGCCAACGTCCTGACTTTC.

Here the CDR3 reads CASSLTGSDTEAFF. The DNA for the CDR3 is TGTGCCAGCAGCTTGACAGGGTCGGACACTGAAGCTTTCTTT. The chain is built from TRBV2 and TRBJ1-1; TRBD1 matches 7 bases. V was pared by 6 bases and J by 3 bases, with 7 bases of the junction left unmatched. This CDR3 has 14 amino acids. CDR1 and CDR2 (germline): SNHLY, FYNNEI.

This clone was counted a single time. The V call is TRBV4-3, the J call TRBJ1-5; no clear D gene. Germline V gene lookup returns CDR1 LGHNA and CDR2 YSLEER. The CDR3 covers 15 residues. Trimming took 0 bases from V and 3 from J, leaving 9 bases between them. The CDR3 DNA is TGCGCCAGCAGCCAAGAAACAGACCTCAATCAGCCCCAGCATTTT. Its translation: CASSQETDLNQPQHF.